The rows below give T cell receptor beta chains drawn from one sample of a study of graft-versus-host responses after intestinal transplantation. Clones were read by immunoSEQ multiplex PCR, and TCRdb kept only the in-frame ones, dropping some. The sample lists 90,000 to 150,000 clones; about 93% were seen once. These receptors' targets are unknown. This material consisted of unstimulated CD4+ T cells sorted from spleen or lymph node cells, taken before intestinal transplant. These receptors were taken from a human donor who received an intestinal transplant. Each CDR3 is given with its conserved first and last residue. A D gene is named only where the DNA matches it firmly.

CDR3nt: TGTGCCAGCAGTGGAGCCAATACGGGAGGGAGGAATGAGCAGTTCTTC
CDR3aa: CASSGANTGGRNEQFF
v_gene: TRBV2
d_gene: TRBD2
j_gene: TRBJ2-1
len: 16

CDR3nt: TGTGCCTGGAGTCAAGGTCTGGGAGGTTTCGATGAGCAGTTCTTC
CDR3aa: CAWSQGLGGFDEQFF
v_gene: TRBV30
d_gene: NA
j_gene: TRBJ2-1
len: 15

CDR3nt: TGTGCTAGTGGTTTGGTAGTAGCAGGGGGTATGTTCAATGAGCAGTTCTTC
CDR3aa: CASGLVVAGGMFNEQFF
v_gene: TRBV12-5
d_gene: TRBD1
j_gene: TRBJ2-1
len: 17

CDR3nt: TGCGCCAGCAGCTTGGTCCGGCCTGCAAGCATTCAGTACTTC
CDR3aa: CASSLVRPASIQYF
v_gene: TRBV5-1
d_gene: NA
j_gene: TRBJ2-4
len: 14

CDR3nt: TGTGCCAGCAGCCGACACAATAAGAACACTGAAGCTTTCTTT
CDR3aa: CASSRHNKNTEAFF
v_gene: TRBV9
d_gene: NA
j_gene: TRBJ1-1
len: 14

CDR3nt: TGTGCCAGCAGCGAGGCCCTGGGACAATCCGTCCTTCCTTCTGGAAACACCATATATTTT
CDR3aa: CASSEALGQSVLPSGNTIYF
v_gene: TRBV9
d_gene: NA
j_gene: TRBJ1-3
len: 20

CDR3nt: TGTGCCAGCAGCTTGGAGTCAGGGGGCCCGAACACCGGGGAGCTGTTTTTT
CDR3aa: CASSLESGGPNTGELFF
v_gene: TRBV5-6
d_gene: TRBD1
j_gene: TRBJ2-2
len: 17

CDR3nt: TGTGCCAGCCGGCGGGAGACCCACGAGCAGTACTTC
CDR3aa: CASRRETHEQYF
v_gene: TRBV2
d_gene: TRBD2
j_gene: TRBJ2-7
len: 12

CDR3nt: TGTGCCAGCAGTGAGGGCTACGAGCAGTACTTC
CDR3aa: CASSEGYEQYF
v_gene: TRBV6-1
d_gene: NA
j_gene: TRBJ2-7
len: 11

CDR3nt: TGCAGCGCCCGGGACAGGGTCACCGGGGAGCTGTTTTTT
CDR3aa: CSARDRVTGELFF
v_gene: TRBV29-1
d_gene: TRBD1
j_gene: TRBJ2-2
len: 13

CDR3nt: TGCAGCGTTCAAACCGGACAGGGGGCAACCCAGTACTTC
CDR3aa: CSVQTGQGATQYF
v_gene: TRBV29-1
d_gene: TRBD1
j_gene: TRBJ2-5
len: 13

CDR3nt: TGCGCCAGCAGCGCAGGGACAGGGGTAGAGACCCAGTACTTC
CDR3aa: CASSAGTGVETQYF
v_gene: TRBV5-1
d_gene: TRBD1
j_gene: TRBJ2-5
len: 14

CDR3nt: TGTGCTAGCAGCTTAGGCCCTGGGGCCAACGTCCTGACTTTC
CDR3aa: CASSLGPGANVLTF
v_gene: TRBV7-7
d_gene: NA
j_gene: TRBJ2-6
len: 14

CDR3nt: TGTGCCAGTAGTAGTAGCGGGGCCCACAATGAGCAGTTCTTC
CDR3aa: CASSSSGAHNEQFF
v_gene: TRBV19
d_gene: TRBD2
j_gene: TRBJ2-1
len: 14

CDR3nt: TGTGCCAGCAGTTTAAAAGGCGGCAACTATGGCTACACCTTC
CDR3aa: CASSLKGGNYGYTF
v_gene: TRBV27
d_gene: NA
j_gene: TRBJ1-2
len: 14

CDR3nt: TGTGCCAGCAGTTTATCAAGCCGTGTGGGGGGGTATGGCTACACCTTC
CDR3aa: CASSLSSRVGGYGYTF
v_gene: TRBV28
d_gene: NA
j_gene: TRBJ1-2
len: 16

CDR3nt: TGTGCCAGCAGACTTTGGACAGGGCACGAGCAGTACTTC
CDR3aa: CASRLWTGHEQYF
v_gene: TRBV27
d_gene: TRBD1
j_gene: TRBJ2-7
len: 13

CDR3nt: TGTGCCAGCATTACATATGGAGATACGCAGTATTTT
CDR3aa: CASITYGDTQYF
v_gene: TRBV7-9
d_gene: NA
j_gene: TRBJ2-3
len: 12

CDR3nt: TGTGCCATCAGGACAGCGGGCGATGAAGCTTTCTTT
CDR3aa: CAIRTAGDEAFF
v_gene: TRBV10-3
d_gene: NA
j_gene: TRBJ1-1
len: 12

CDR3nt: TGTGCCAGCTCCCCGGGACAGGTGAACACTGAAGCTTTCTTT
CDR3aa: CASSPGQVNTEAFF
v_gene: TRBV18
d_gene: TRBD1
j_gene: TRBJ1-1
len: 14

CDR3nt: TGTGCCAGCAGCGTAGGAGGGACTAGTCTATCGAGCGGGGAGCTGTTTTTT
CDR3aa: CASSVGGTSLSSGELFF
v_gene: TRBV9
d_gene: TRBD2
j_gene: TRBJ2-2
len: 17

CDR3nt: TGCAGCACCGGGACCGGGGCAGAGACCCAGTACTTC
CDR3aa: CSTGTGAETQYF
v_gene: TRBV29-1
d_gene: NA
j_gene: TRBJ2-5
len: 12

CDR3nt: TGTGCCAGCAGCCGGGGGGGCCCAGGACCCTATGGCTACACCTTC
CDR3aa: CASSRGGPGPYGYTF
v_gene: TRBV6-5
d_gene: NA
j_gene: TRBJ1-2
len: 15

CDR3nt: TGTGCCAGCAGTTTATCGTCGGCTAGCGGGAGACGTAACTACTTC
CDR3aa: CASSLSSASGRRNYF
v_gene: TRBV28
d_gene: TRBD2
j_gene: TRBJ2-7
len: 15

CDR3nt: TGTGCCAGCAGCTTAGTCCGGCCGGGGCTAGGCAATGAGCAGTTCTTC
CDR3aa: CASSLVRPGLGNEQFF
v_gene: TRBV11-3
d_gene: NA
j_gene: TRBJ2-1
len: 16

CDR3nt: TGCAGTGCTAGGACAGGGAATGGCTACACCTTC
CDR3aa: CSARTGNGYTF
v_gene: TRBV20-1
d_gene: TRBD1
j_gene: TRBJ1-2
len: 11

CDR3nt: TGCGCCAGCAGCCCGGTGAAGCAGGGCACAAACTATGGCTACACCTTC
CDR3aa: CASSPVKQGTNYGYTF
v_gene: TRBV5-1
d_gene: NA
j_gene: TRBJ1-2
len: 16

CDR3nt: TGCGCCAGCAGCCAAGAGGGCCAAGTGGTTTACGAGCAGTACTTC
CDR3aa: CASSQEGQVVYEQYF
v_gene: TRBV4-1
d_gene: NA
j_gene: TRBJ2-7
len: 15

CDR3nt: TGTGCCAGCAGCGTAGGGACTGGGACTAGCGGGAGAAACCGGATGGATGAGCAGTTCTTC
CDR3aa: CASSVGTGTSGRNRMDEQFF
v_gene: TRBV9
d_gene: TRBD2
j_gene: TRBJ2-1
len: 20

CDR3nt: TGTGCCAGCAGCTCCCTGGGCAGAGTTCGGGCAACTAATGAAAAACTGTTTTTT
CDR3aa: CASSSLGRVRATNEKLFF
v_gene: TRBV5-5
d_gene: NA
j_gene: TRBJ1-4
len: 18

CDR3nt: TGTGCCAGCAGCCAGACAGGGGGCTTTGAAAAACTGTTTTTT
CDR3aa: CASSQTGGFEKLFF
v_gene: TRBV4-2
d_gene: TRBD1
j_gene: TRBJ1-4
len: 14

CDR3nt: TGTGCCAGCAGCTTCGACCTGGGGGCCAATGAGCAGTTCTTC
CDR3aa: CASSFDLGANEQFF
v_gene: TRBV5-4
d_gene: NA
j_gene: TRBJ2-1
len: 14